These 7 T cell receptor beta chains were sequenced from one sample in a study of naive and memory T cell subsets. Broader study findings: Possibly reflecting memory cells re-expressing CD45RA, a few larger clonotypes occurred in naive repertoires, especially CD8.

No antigen has been assigned to these receptors. Two oligonucleotides, mixed equimolar, formed the beta constant-region primer covering TRBC1 and TRBC2. Four rounds of PCR amplified the ligated cDNA using nested alpha and beta constant-region primers plus SP2. TCRdb reanalysed the UMI-ligation and nested PCR reads using MiXCR and keeps one entry per CDR3 protein. This sample yields approximately 140,000 distinct CDR3 sequences, of which approximately 20% are seen a single time; more than 0.6% belongs to the top ten. Sequenced material: naive CD8+ T cells from blood. The origin of the receptors is a human donor in good health.

The chain joins TRBV6-6 to TRBJ2-7, with 7 nucleotides matching TRBD2. With V trimmed by 2 bases and J by 2 bases, 12 bases remained unmatched. Germline CDR1 reads MNHNY; CDR2 reads SVGAGI (reference sequence). This CDR3 has 17 amino acids. The CDR3, as DNA: TGTGCCAGCAGTTACGTCGCGATCGAGCGGGGAGCCTACGAGCAGTACTTC. Its protein is CASSYVAIERGAYEQYF.

CDR3 sequence (DNA): TGTGCCAGCAGCTTGGACGGATCCCCCTACAATGAGCAGTTCTTC. It translates to CASSLDGSPYNEQFF. V is TRBV27 and J is TRBJ2-1, with no clear D. Germline V lookup: CDR1 MNHEY, CDR2 SMNVEV (reference sequence). CDR3 length: 15 residues. Trimming removed 6 bases from V and 2 bases from J, with 14 bases in between.

The rearrangement joins TRBV30 to TRBJ2-3; the D is unclear. Trimming took off 5 bases at V and 6 bases at J, with 15 bases between the two ends. CDR1 is GTSNPN, CDR2 SVGIG, per germline (reference sequence). This CDR3 spans 13 amino acids. The CDR3 coding sequence is TGTGCCTGGGCCCATCGGGCCATGGATACGCAGTATTTT. Translated, it gives CAWAHRAMDTQYF. The whole variable domain, remainder taken from reference TRBV30 and TRBJ2-3, is SQTIHQWPATLVQPVGSPLSLECTVEGTSNPNLYWYRQAAGRGLQLLFYSVGIGQISSEVPQNLSASRPQDRQFILSSKKLLLSDSGFYLCAWAHRAMDTQYFGPGTRLTVL.

This clonotype appeared a few times. The chain uses TRBV19 and TRBJ2-7, with D perhaps matching TRBD1 (5 bases). The CDR3 covers 14 residues. Deletions cut 5 bases from V and 3 bases from J, with 14 bases between. Germline CDR1 LNHDA, CDR2 SQIVND (reference sequence). Here the CDR3 reads CASSPQEQDYEQYF. In DNA form, the CDR3 reads TGTGCCAGTAGTCCTCAAGAACAGGACTACGAGCAGTACTTC.

In its sample, this clonotype was seen a few times. The genes are TRBV15 and TRBJ2-2; D is possibly TRBD1 (5 bases). This CDR3 has 13 amino acids. Germline values: CDR1 LNHNV, CDR2 YYDKDF (reference sequence). V was trimmed by 2 bases and J by 6 bases, leaving 7 bases between them. CDR3 amino acids: CATSRRGAGELFF. In DNA form, the CDR3 reads TGTGCCACCAGCAGAAGGGGTGCCGGGGAGCTGTTTTTT.

The CDR3, as DNA: TGTGCCAGCATTGGGGTCCGGGAGGGCCTCTACGAGCAGTACTTC. Its protein is CASIGVREGLYEQYF. The V call is TRBV27, the J call TRBJ2-7, with TRBD2 matching over 8 bases. CDR3 length: 15 residues. Unmatched junction bases numbered 11, after V lost 7 bases and J lost 3 bases. CDR1 MNHEY and CDR2 SMNVEV come from the germline V gene (reference sequence).

This clonotype was observed a few times. The chain's CDR3 is CASARENTEAFF. The CDR3 nucleotides are TGTGCCAGCGCCCGCGAGAACACTGAAGCTTTCTTT. This chain links TRBV11-3 with TRBJ1-1, with D unresolved. Germline values: CDR1 SGHNT, CDR2 YENEEA. CDR3 length: 12 residues. V was shortened by 8 bases and J by 1 base, with 8 bases between the two germline ends.